The rows below give T cell receptor beta chains drawn from one sample of a study of response to subunit inactivated influenza vaccine. MiXCR was run by TCRdb on the RT-PCR reads, yielding one entry per CDR3 protein. This sample yields about 500,000 distinct CDR3 sequences, of which about 15% are seen a single time; less than 4% belongs to the top ten. Source: CD4+ T cells sorted from PBMCs, taken less than 25 months after vaccination. The receptors were sampled from a man aged 50-75 years who received an inactivated influenza vaccine. Both conserved end residues are part of each CDR3. D genes are given only for firm matches. A clone size is listed for some rows: how often the clone was seen (once, few, many), or a class if it is expanded.

V: TRBV28
size: few
D: TRBD2
J: TRBJ2-3
CDR3: CASSPFGLAADTQYF
DNA: TGTGCCAGCAGTCCCTTTGGACTAGCGGCAGATACGCAGTATTTT

V: TRBV25-1
size: -
D: -
J: TRBJ2-2
CDR3: CASSVVAGGTGELFF
DNA: TGTGCCAGCAGTGTAGTTGCCGGAGGAACCGGGGAGCTGTTTTTT

V: TRBV4-3
size: few
D: -
J: TRBJ1-6
CDR3: CASSQGGTNDSPLHF
DNA: TGCGCCAGCAGCCAAGGCGGGACAAACGATTCACCCCTCCACTTT

V: TRBV20-1
size: -
D: TRBD2
J: TRBJ2-3
CDR3: CSASSAGGYTDTQYF
DNA: TGCAGTGCTAGTTCAGCGGGGGGTTACACAGATACGCAGTATTTT

V: TRBV7-8
size: -
D: TRBD1
J: TRBJ2-3
CDR3: CASSWGTGRTDTQYF
DNA: TGTGCCAGCAGCTGGGGGACAGGCCGCACAGATACGCAGTATTTT

V: TRBV2
size: many
D: -
J: TRBJ1-5
CDR3: CASGAAENQPQHF
DNA: TGTGCCAGCGGCGCGGCAGAAAATCAGCCCCAGCATTTT

V: TRBV7-9
size: -
D: TRBD1
J: TRBJ2-3
CDR3: CASSHGTGRDTQYF
DNA: TGTGCCAGCAGCCACGGGACAGGGCGAGATACGCAGTATTTT

V: TRBV4-1
size: -
D: -
J: TRBJ2-2
CDR3: CASSQGAQRPTGELFF
DNA: TGCGCCAGCAGCCAAGGGGCCCAGCGGCCCACCGGGGAGCTGTTTTTT

V: TRBV20-1
size: many
D: -
J: TRBJ1-4
CDR3: CSARVDLDSNEKLFF
DNA: TGCAGTGCTAGAGTCGACCTGGATTCGAATGAAAAACTGTTTTTT

V: TRBV30
size: few
D: -
J: TRBJ2-5
CDR3: CAWTPTADYQETQYF
DNA: TGTGCCTGGACCCCCACGGCAGATTACCAAGAGACCCAGTACTTC

V: TRBV6-1
size: -
D: -
J: TRBJ2-3
CDR3: CASSLWISTDTQYF
DNA: TGTGCCAGCAGTCTTTGGATTAGCACAGATACGCAGTATTTT

V: TRBV28
size: few
D: TRBD2
J: TRBJ2-5
CDR3: CASSSIAGAQKTQYF
DNA: TGTGCCAGCAGCTCGATAGCGGGAGCCCAAAAGACCCAGTACTTC

V: TRBV4-3
size: -
D: -
J: TRBJ2-2
CDR3: CASSSTGYANTGELFF
DNA: TGCGCCAGCAGCTCAACAGGGTATGCGAACACCGGGGAGCTGTTTTTT

V: TRBV9
size: many
D: -
J: TRBJ2-3
CDR3: CASSVAHSGDTQYF
DNA: TGTGCCAGCAGCGTAGCTCACAGTGGGGATACGCAGTATTTT

V: TRBV7-9
size: -
D: TRBD1
J: TRBJ1-1
CDR3: CASSKQGPLNTEAFF
DNA: TGTGCCAGCAGTAAACAGGGGCCGCTGAACACTGAAGCTTTCTTT

V: TRBV14
size: many
D: -
J: TRBJ2-5
CDR3: CASSQVRDQETQYF
DNA: TGTGCCAGCAGCCAAGTCCGAGACCAAGAGACCCAGTACTTC

V: TRBV10-3
size: many
D: -
J: TRBJ1-2
CDR3: CAISPGTAYGYTF
DNA: TGTGCCATCAGCCCCGGGACGGCCTATGGCTACACCTTC

V: TRBV29-1
size: -
D: -
J: TRBJ1-5
CDR3: CSFAEGTNQPQHF
DNA: TGCAGCTTCGCGGAGGGAACCAATCAGCCCCAGCATTTT

V: TRBV12-3/TRBV12-4
size: -
D: -
J: TRBJ1-5
CDR3: CASSFGNQPQHF
DNA: TGTGCCAGCAGTTTCGGCAATCAGCCCCAGCATTTT

V: TRBV20-1
size: few
D: -
J: TRBJ2-2
CDR3: CSARDQAGAPSTGELFF
DNA: TGCAGTGCTAGAGATCAGGCAGGGGCGCCGAGCACCGGGGAGCTGTTTTTT

V: TRBV5-1
size: many
D: -
J: TRBJ1-1
CDR3: CASSITAGNTEAFF
DNA: TGCGCCAGCAGCATAACAGCCGGGAACACTGAAGCTTTCTTT

V: TRBV6-6
size: -
D: -
J: TRBJ1-4
CDR3: CASSYSIRGLFF
DNA: TGTGCCAGCAGTTACTCTATCAGGGGACTGTTTTTT

V: TRBV20-1
size: -
D: TRBD1
J: TRBJ2-7
CDR3: CSARDRGSAYEQYF
DNA: TGCAGTGCTAGAGACAGGGGGTCGGCCTACGAGCAGTACTTC

V: TRBV19
size: -
D: -
J: TRBJ1-2
CDR3: CASSAPGPYGYTF
DNA: TGTGCCAGTAGTGCGCCGGGGCCCTATGGCTACACCTTC

V: TRBV27
size: -
D: TRBD1
J: TRBJ1-1
CDR3: CASSSRMTGGGTEAFF
DNA: TGTGCCAGCAGTTCCCGAATGACAGGGGGCGGCACTGAAGCTTTCTTT

V: TRBV5-6
size: many
D: TRBD2
J: TRBJ2-5
CDR3: CASSHAGLAEETQYF
DNA: TGTGCCAGCAGCCATGCGGGACTAGCGGAAGAGACCCAGTACTTC

V: TRBV7-8
size: few
D: -
J: TRBJ2-2
CDR3: CASSLPGYAGELFF
DNA: TGTGCCAGCAGCTTACCAGGGTACGCCGGGGAGCTGTTTTTT

V: TRBV7-9
size: few
D: -
J: TRBJ2-1
CDR3: CASSPLSGHNEQFF
DNA: TGTGCCAGCAGCCCCCTATCGGGGCACAATGAGCAGTTCTTC